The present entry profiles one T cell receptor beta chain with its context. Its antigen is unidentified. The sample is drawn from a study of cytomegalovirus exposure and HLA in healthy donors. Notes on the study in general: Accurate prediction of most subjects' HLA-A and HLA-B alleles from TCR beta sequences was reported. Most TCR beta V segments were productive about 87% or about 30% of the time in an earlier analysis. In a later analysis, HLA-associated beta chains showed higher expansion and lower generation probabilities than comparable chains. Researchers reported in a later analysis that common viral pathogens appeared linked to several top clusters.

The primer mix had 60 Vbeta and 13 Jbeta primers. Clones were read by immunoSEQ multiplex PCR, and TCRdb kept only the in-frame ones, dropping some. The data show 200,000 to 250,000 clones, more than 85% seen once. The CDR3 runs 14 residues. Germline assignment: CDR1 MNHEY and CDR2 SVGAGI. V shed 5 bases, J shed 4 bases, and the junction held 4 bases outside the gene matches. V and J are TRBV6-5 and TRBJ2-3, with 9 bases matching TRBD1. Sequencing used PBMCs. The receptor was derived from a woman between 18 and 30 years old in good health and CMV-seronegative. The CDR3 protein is CASSDDRGSDTQYF. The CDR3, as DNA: TGTGCCAGCAGTGACGACAGGGGGTCAGATACGCAGTATTTT.